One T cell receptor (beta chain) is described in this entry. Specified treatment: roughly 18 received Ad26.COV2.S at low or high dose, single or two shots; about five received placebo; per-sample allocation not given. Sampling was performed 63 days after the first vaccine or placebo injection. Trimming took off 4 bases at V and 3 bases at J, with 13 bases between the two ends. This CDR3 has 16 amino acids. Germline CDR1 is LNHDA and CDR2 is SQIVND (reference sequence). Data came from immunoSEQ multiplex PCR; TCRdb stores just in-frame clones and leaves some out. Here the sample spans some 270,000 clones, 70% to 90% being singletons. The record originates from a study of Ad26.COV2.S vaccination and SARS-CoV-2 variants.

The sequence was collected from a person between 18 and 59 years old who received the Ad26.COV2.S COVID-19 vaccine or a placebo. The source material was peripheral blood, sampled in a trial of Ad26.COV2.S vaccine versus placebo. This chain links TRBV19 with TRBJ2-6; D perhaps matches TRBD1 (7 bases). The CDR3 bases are TGTGCCAGTAGTAACCAGGGGGAGGTTGGGGCCAACGTCCTGACTTTC. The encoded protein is CASSNQGEVGANVLTF.